This T cell receptor (beta chain) appears in the sequencing data of a study of vaccination effects on CD4 cells after COVID-19. Study in general: The study sampled a couple of convalescent patients 16 days and one week before vaccination.

This clone has a handful of counts. Its target is unknown. Trimming shortened V by 5 bases and J by 5 bases, and 17 bases separated the two germline ends. The CDR3 runs to 15 residues. The germline V gene has CDR1 KGHDR and CDR2 SFDVKD. The repertoire was sequenced with immunoSEQ multiplex PCR; TCRdb's copy has only in-frame clones and lacks some. In the table there are under 80,000 clones, roughly 73% of which are singletons. Sequencing in the ViraFEST assay came after antigen-specific CD4+ T cells had been expanded with viral peptide pools, which were used to stimulate PBMC. It was after more than 8 days of culture that CD4+ T cells were isolated. Their SARS-CoV-2 infection, verified by PCR, occurred between March and December 2020.

The specimen comprised CD4+ T cells from PBMCs cultured with HIV peptides, sampled before COVID-19 vaccination. Subset noted: HIV-1 Nef peptide pool negative control/reference culture. The genes are TRBV24-1 and TRBJ2-5; the D call may be TRBD1 or TRBD2 (5 bases each). The origin of this receptor is a human donor who had a prior SARS-CoV-2 infection. CDR3 sequence (DNA): TGTGCCACCAGTGGCAGTTTGGGGCCGGGGGAGACCCAGTACTTC. It codes for CATSGSLGPGETQYF.